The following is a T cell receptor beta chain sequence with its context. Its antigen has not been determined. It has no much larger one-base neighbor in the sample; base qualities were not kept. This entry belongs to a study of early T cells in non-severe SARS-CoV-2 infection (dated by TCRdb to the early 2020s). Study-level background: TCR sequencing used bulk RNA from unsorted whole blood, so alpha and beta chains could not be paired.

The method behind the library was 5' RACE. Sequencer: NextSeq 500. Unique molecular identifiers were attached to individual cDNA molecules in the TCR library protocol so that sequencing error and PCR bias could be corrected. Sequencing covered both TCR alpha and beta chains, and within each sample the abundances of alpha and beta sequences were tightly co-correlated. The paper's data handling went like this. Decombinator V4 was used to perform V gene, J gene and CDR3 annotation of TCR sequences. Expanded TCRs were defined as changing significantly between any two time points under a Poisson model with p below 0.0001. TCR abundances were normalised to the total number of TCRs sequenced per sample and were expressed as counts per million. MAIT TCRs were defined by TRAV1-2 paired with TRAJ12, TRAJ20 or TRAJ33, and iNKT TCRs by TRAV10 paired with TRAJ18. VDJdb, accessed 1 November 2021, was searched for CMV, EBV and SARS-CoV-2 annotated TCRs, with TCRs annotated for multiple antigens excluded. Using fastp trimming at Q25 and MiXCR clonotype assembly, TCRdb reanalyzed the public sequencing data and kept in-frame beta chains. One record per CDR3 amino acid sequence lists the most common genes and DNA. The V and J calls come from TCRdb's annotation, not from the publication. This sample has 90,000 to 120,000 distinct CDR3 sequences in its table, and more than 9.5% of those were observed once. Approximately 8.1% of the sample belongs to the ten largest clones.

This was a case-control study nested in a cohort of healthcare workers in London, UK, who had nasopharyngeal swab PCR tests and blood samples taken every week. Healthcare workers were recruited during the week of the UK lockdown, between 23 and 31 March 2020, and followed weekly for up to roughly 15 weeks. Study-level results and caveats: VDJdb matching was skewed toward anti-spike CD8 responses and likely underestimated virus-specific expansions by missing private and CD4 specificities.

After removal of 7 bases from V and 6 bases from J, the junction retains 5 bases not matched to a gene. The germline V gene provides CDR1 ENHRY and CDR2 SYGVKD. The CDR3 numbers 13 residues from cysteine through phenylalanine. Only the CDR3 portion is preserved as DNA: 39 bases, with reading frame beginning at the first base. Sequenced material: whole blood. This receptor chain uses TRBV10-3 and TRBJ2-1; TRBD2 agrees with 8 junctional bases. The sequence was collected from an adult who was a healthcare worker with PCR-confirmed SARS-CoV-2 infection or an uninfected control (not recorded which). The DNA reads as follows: TGTGCCATCACCCCCAGCGGGAGCAATGAGCAGTTCTTC. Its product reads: CAITPSGSNEQFF.